This TCR beta chain originates from a study of response to subunit inactivated influenza vaccine. Broader study findings: It was the authors' suggestion that each seasonal influenza vaccination recruits few new T cells.

This CDR3 has 13 residues. J gave up 0 bases and V 8 bases, and 1 base lay outside the gene matches. This clonotype was counted ten times or more. Antigen specificity is unknown. TCRdb itself ran the RT-PCR reads through MiXCR, one entry per CDR3 protein. The top ten hold approximately 12% of the sample, which has 450,000 to 500,000 distinct CDR3 sequences, approximately 11% seen once. The chain is built from TRBV12-3 or TRBV12-4 and TRBJ1-5; 7 positions agree with TRBD1. Material: PBMCs from blood, obtained about 40 days after vaccination. The TCR originated in a man aged 45 to 65 who received an inactivated influenza vaccine. The CDR3: CASGQASNQPQHF. In DNA form, the CDR3 reads TGTGCCAGCGGACAGGCTAGCAATCAGCCCCAGCATTTT.